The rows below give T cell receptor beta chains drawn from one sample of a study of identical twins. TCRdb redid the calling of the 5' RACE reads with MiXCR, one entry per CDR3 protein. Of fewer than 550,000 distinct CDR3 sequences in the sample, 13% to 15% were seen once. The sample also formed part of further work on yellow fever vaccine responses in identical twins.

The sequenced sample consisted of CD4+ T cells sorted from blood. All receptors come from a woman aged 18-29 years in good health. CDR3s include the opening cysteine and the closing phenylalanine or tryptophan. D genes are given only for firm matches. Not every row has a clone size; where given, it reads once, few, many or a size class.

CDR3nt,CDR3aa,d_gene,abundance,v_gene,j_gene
TGTGCCAGCAGTTACCAAACAGGGGACTCCTACGAGCAGTACTTC,CASSYQTGDSYEQYF,TRBD1,-,TRBV6-5,TRBJ2-7
TGTGCCAGCAGTTTAGGTAGGGCGACGGGCTATGGGGAGCTGTTTTTT,CASSLGRATGYGELFF,-,few,TRBV12-3/TRBV12-4,TRBJ2-2
TGTGCCAGCAGCGTGAACAGGCTCCCCGGGTACTTC,CASSVNRLPGYF,-,-,TRBV7-8,TRBJ2-4
TGCGCCAGCAGCCCGGGAACCGGGATACGACTGTTTTTT,CASSPGTGIRLFF,-,few,TRBV5-1,TRBJ1-4
TGCGCCAGCAGCTTGGAATCGGTAGGCGCAGATACGCAGTATTTT,CASSLESVGADTQYF,-,few,TRBV5-1,TRBJ2-3
TGTGCCAGCACCCCCTTCCTTGCGGCAACAGATACGCAGTATTTT,CASTPFLAATDTQYF,-,few,TRBV6-2/TRBV6-3,TRBJ2-3
TGCGCCAGCAGCCAAGCGGAGCGCACAGATACGCAGTATTTT,CASSQAERTDTQYF,-,medium-sized,TRBV4-3,TRBJ2-3
TGCAGTGCGACTGACAGGTCTGGGGAAAAACTGTTTTTT,CSATDRSGEKLFF,-,-,TRBV20-1,TRBJ1-4
TGCAGCGTTCTACCCGGGGATGAGCAGTTCTTC,CSVLPGDEQFF,-,-,TRBV29-1,TRBJ2-1
TGTGCCAGCAGCCCGGGGTTCGACAGCACAGATACGCAGTATTTT,CASSPGFDSTDTQYF,-,-,TRBV3-1,TRBJ2-3
TGTGCCAGCAGTGAGGGGTTCAACGAGCAGTACTTC,CASSEGFNEQYF,-,-,TRBV2,TRBJ2-7
TGTGCCAGCTCACCAGTTCCGGGACAGGGCTCTAAGCAGTTCTTC,CASSPVPGQGSKQFF,TRBD1,few,TRBV18,TRBJ2-1
TGTGCCAGCAGCTTCGCTGGGACAGGGGGCTCCGAGCAGTACTTC,CASSFAGTGGSEQYF,TRBD1,-,TRBV7-2,TRBJ2-7
TGTGCCAGCAGCTTAGGGGCTGGGGCCTACGAGCAGTACTTC,CASSLGAGAYEQYF,-,many,TRBV7-9,TRBJ2-7
TGTGCCAGCAAAAGGACAGGGTTCTACGAGCAGTACTTC,CASKRTGFYEQYF,TRBD1,-,TRBV6-2/TRBV6-3,TRBJ2-7
TGTGCCAGCAGCTCAACTAGCGGGGGGGCGATAGATACGCAGTATTTT,CASSSTSGGAIDTQYF,TRBD2,-,TRBV7-2,TRBJ2-3
TGCAGAGCAGCCAAAAACATTCAGTACTTC,CRAAKNIQYF,-,-,TRBV29-1,TRBJ2-4
TGTGCCAGCAGTACCGCTGAGGGGACTGAAGCTTTCTTT,CASSTAEGTEAFF,-,-,TRBV2,TRBJ1-1
TGTGCCATTAGGGACAGGTACACAGATACGCAGTATTTT,CAIRDRYTDTQYF,TRBD1,many,TRBV10-3,TRBJ2-3
TGCAGTGCTAGCGCTTCCGGGACTAGCGGGGGGGCTTGGGATACGCAGTATTTT,CSASASGTSGGAWDTQYF,TRBD2,-,TRBV20-1,TRBJ2-3
TGTGCCAGCAGTGAAGAACAGGGGCCCTACGAGCAGTACTTC,CASSEEQGPYEQYF,TRBD1,few,TRBV2,TRBJ2-7
TGCGCCAGCAGCTTCCCTTCTAGCTTCGATGAGCAGTTCTTC,CASSFPSSFDEQFF,-,many,TRBV5-1,TRBJ2-1
TGTGCCAGCAGTACTAGCAGGGCCACCGGGGAGCTGTTTTTT,CASSTSRATGELFF,-,-,TRBV6-2/TRBV6-3,TRBJ2-2
TGTGCCAGCAAGCCGGGACTAGTCTCCAATGAGCAGTTCTTC,CASKPGLVSNEQFF,TRBD2,-,TRBV27,TRBJ2-1
TGCGCCAGCAGCCCCGGGACCGAAAACAATGAGCAGTTCTTC,CASSPGTENNEQFF,-,many,TRBV5-1,TRBJ2-1
TGTGCCAGCAGTTGGACTAGCGGGGGCTACGAGCAGTACTTC,CASSWTSGGYEQYF,TRBD2,many,TRBV12-3/TRBV12-4,TRBJ2-7
TGTGCCAGCAGTCAGCGGGGCCTACTCTCCTACGAGCAGTACTTC,CASSQRGLLSYEQYF,TRBD2,few,TRBV28,TRBJ2-7
TGCAGCGCCCGAAGCGGGGGAACAGATACGCAGTATTTT,CSARSGGTDTQYF,TRBD2,few,TRBV29-1,TRBJ2-3
TGTGCCAGCTCACCACCGCCACCCCCGGAACCCTACGAGCAGTACTTC,CASSPPPPPEPYEQYF,-,-,TRBV18,TRBJ2-7
TGTGCCAGCAGCCAATTAACAACCACTCTCGTCTCCTACAATGAGCAGTTCTTC,CASSQLTTTLVSYNEQFF,-,-,TRBV11-1,TRBJ2-1
TGTGCCACCAGCAGAGACGAATTTGGGAATGAGCAGTTCTTC,CATSRDEFGNEQFF,-,many,TRBV15,TRBJ2-1
TGTGCCAGCAGTTACCAGGACAGGGCCTACGAGCAGTACTTC,CASSYQDRAYEQYF,TRBD1,-,TRBV6-2/TRBV6-3,TRBJ2-7
TGTGCCAGCAGCTTGGCTAGCGGGGCGTTCTACGAGCAGTACTTC,CASSLASGAFYEQYF,TRBD2,-,TRBV5-5,TRBJ2-7
TGTGCCAGCAGATCCCCGAGCTCCTACGAGCAGTACTTC,CASRSPSSYEQYF,-,many,TRBV12-3/TRBV12-4,TRBJ2-7
TGCAGCGTCTCGGAAGAGACCCAGTACTTC,CSVSEETQYF,-,few,TRBV29-1,TRBJ2-5
TGTGCCAGCAGTTACGCTTACGAGCAGTACTTC,CASSYAYEQYF,-,many,TRBV6-2/TRBV6-3,TRBJ2-7
TGTGCCAGCAGAGCCCCAGGGGGGGCAGAGACCCAGTACTTC,CASRAPGGAETQYF,-,few,TRBV7-2,TRBJ2-5
TGCGCCAGCAGTACTAGCGGGAACACCGGGGAGCTGTTTTTT,CASSTSGNTGELFF,TRBD2,-,TRBV5-1,TRBJ2-2
TGTGCCAGCAGCTCCTCAGGGATTGCAAAGTACAATGAGCAGTTCTTC,CASSSSGIAKYNEQFF,-,few,TRBV7-2,TRBJ2-1
TGCGCCAGCACCTGGGGGGTCAGAGACACCGGGGAGCTGTTTTTT,CASTWGVRDTGELFF,-,few,TRBV23-1,TRBJ2-2
TGTGCCAGCAGAAATCGACAGGAATACGAGCAGTACTTC,CASRNRQEYEQYF,-,-,TRBV6-6,TRBJ2-7
TGCGCCAGCAGCACCGGGGCACGGGGCTACGAGCAGTACTTC,CASSTGARGYEQYF,-,-,TRBV5-1,TRBJ2-7
TGCGCCAGCAGTCCAGTTAATGAAAAACTGTTTTTT,CASSPVNEKLFF,-,many,TRBV10-2,TRBJ1-4
TGTGCCAGCAGTCCGCGACTAGCGGGAGTCGGAGAGCAGTTCTTC,CASSPRLAGVGEQFF,TRBD2,-,TRBV27,TRBJ2-1
TGTGCCAGCAGCTTGAACGGGCTTGGCAATCAGCCCCAGCATTTT,CASSLNGLGNQPQHF,-,-,TRBV7-6,TRBJ1-5
TGTGCCAGCAGCCATGACAGGGGCTCCTACAATGAGCAGTTCTTC,CASSHDRGSYNEQFF,TRBD1,-,TRBV3-1,TRBJ2-1
TGTGCCAGCAGCCAACAGGGCTGGAGGCAGTTCTTC,CASSQQGWRQFF,-,few,TRBV2,TRBJ2-1
TGTGCCAGCAGTTCCTACCTTAGACAGAACACCGGGGAGCTGTTTTTT,CASSSYLRQNTGELFF,-,-,TRBV28,TRBJ2-2
-,CASSTPWGQGSYNEQFF,-,few,TRBV21-1,TRBJ2-1
TGTGCCATCAGCACACAGGGCCAAGAGACCCAGTACTTC,CAISTQGQETQYF,-,many,TRBV10-3,TRBJ2-5
TGCGCCAGCAGCCAACTAGGGAGAGGCACCGGGGAGCTGTTTTTT,CASSQLGRGTGELFF,-,few,TRBV4-3,TRBJ2-2
TGTGCCAGCAGCTTAGAGAGGGGGCTGGATGAGCAGTACTTC,CASSLERGLDEQYF,TRBD1,-,TRBV11-2,TRBJ2-7
TGTGCCAGCAGACTAGCGGAAAGCACAGATACGCAGTATTTT,CASRLAESTDTQYF,TRBD2,-,TRBV2,TRBJ2-3
TGTGCCAGCAGCCTACTCCTAGGGGGCGAGCAGTACTTC,CASSLLLGGEQYF,-,-,TRBV6-2/TRBV6-3,TRBJ2-7